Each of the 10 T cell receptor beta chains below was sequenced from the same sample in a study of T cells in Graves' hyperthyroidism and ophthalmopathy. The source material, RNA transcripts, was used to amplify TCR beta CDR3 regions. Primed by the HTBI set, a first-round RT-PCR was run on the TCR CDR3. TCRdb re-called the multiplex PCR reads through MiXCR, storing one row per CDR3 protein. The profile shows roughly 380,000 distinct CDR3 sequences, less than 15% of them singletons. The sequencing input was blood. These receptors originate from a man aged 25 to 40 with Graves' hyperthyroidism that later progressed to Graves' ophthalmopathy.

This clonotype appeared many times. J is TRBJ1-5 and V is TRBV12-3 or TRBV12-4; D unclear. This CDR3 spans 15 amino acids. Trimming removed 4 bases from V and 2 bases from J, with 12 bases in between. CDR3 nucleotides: TGTGCCAGCAGTTCGAGATCGGGTGGCAATCAGCCCCAGCATTTT. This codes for CASSSRSGGNQPQHF.

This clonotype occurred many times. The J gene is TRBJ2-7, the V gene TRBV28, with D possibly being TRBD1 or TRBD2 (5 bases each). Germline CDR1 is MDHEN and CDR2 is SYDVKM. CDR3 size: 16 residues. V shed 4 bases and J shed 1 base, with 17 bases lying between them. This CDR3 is CASSSRYWDVSYEQYF. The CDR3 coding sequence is TGTGCCAGCAGTTCAAGGTACTGGGACGTTTCCTACGAGCAGTACTTC. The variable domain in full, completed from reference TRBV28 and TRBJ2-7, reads DVKVTQSSRYLVKRTGEKVFLECVQDMDHENMFWYRQDPGLGLRLIYFSYDVKMKEKGDIPEGYSVSREKKERFSLILESASTNQTSMYLCASSSRYWDVSYEQYFGPGTRLTVT.

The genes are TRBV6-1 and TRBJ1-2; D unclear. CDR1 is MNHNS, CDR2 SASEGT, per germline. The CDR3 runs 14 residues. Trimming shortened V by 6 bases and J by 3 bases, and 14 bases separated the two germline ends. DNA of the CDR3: TGTGCCAGCAGACAGTCAGAGATATACTATGGCTACACCTTC. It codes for CASRQSEIYYGYTF.

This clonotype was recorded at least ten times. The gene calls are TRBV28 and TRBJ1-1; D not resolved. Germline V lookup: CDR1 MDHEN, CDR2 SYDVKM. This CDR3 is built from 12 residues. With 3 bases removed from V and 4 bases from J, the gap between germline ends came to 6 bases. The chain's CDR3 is CASSFGSTEAFF. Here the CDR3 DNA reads TGTGCCAGCAGTTTCGGGAGCACTGAAGCTTTCTTT.

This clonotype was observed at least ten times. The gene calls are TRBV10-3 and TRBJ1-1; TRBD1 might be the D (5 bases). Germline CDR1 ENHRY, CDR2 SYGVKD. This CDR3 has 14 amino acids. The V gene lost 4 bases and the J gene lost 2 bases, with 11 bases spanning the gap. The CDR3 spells CAISAPGTNTEAFF. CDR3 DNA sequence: TGTGCCATCAGTGCCCCAGGGACTAACACTGAAGCTTTCTTT.

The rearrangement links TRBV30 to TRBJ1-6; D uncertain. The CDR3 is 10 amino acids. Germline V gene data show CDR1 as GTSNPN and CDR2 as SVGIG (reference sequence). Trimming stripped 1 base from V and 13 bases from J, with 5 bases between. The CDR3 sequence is CAWSGGPLHF. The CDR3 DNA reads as TGTGCCTGGAGTGGAGGGCCCCTCCACTTT.

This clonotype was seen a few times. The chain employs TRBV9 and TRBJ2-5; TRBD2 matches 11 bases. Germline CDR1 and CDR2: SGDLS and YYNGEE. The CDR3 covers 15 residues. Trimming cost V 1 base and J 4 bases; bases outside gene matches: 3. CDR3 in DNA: TGTGCCAGCAGCGTATCTGGGACTAGCGGAGAGACCCAGTACTTC. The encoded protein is CASSVSGTSGETQYF.

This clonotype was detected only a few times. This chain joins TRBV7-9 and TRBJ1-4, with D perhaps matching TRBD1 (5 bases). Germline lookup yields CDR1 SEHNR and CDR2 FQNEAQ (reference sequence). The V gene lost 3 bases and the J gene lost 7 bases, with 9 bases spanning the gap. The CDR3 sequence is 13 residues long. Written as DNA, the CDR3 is TGTGCCAGCAGCTTCAGGGTGGGTGAAAAACTGTTTTTT. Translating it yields CASSFRVGEKLFF. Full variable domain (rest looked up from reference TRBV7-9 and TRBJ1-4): DTGVSQNPRHKITKRGQNVTFRCDPISEHNRLYWYRQTLGQGPEFLTYFQNEAQLEKSRLLSDRFSAERPKGSFSTLEIQRTEQGDSAMYLCASSFRVGEKLFFGSGTQLSVL.

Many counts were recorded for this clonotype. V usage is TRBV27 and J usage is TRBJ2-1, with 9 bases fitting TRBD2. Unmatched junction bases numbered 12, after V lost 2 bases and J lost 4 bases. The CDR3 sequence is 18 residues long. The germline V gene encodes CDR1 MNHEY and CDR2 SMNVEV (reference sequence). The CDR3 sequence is CASSLMGPAGGEYNEQFF. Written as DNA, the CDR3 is TGTGCCAGCAGTTTAATGGGACCAGCGGGGGGTGAGTACAATGAGCAGTTCTTC.

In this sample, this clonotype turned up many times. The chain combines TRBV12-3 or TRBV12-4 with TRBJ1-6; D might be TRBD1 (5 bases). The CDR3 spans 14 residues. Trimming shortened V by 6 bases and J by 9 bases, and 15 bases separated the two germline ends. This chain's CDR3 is CASSQQGSSSPLHF. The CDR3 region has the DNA TGTGCCAGCAGCCAGCAGGGTAGTAGTTCACCCCTCCACTTT.